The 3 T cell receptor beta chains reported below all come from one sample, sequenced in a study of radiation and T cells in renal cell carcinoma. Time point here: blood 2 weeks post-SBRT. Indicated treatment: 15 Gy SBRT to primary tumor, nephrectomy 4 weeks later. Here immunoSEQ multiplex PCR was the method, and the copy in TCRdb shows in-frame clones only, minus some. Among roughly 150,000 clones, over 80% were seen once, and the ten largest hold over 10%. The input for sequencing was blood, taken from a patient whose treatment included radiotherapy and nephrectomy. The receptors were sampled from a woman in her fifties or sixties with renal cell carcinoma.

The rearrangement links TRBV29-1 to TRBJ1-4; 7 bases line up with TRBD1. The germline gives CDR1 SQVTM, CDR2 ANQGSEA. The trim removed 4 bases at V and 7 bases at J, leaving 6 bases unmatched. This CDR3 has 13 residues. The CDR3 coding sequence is TGCAGCGTTGGAGGGGGCGTTGGTGAAAAACTGTTTTTT. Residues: CSVGGGVGEKLFF.

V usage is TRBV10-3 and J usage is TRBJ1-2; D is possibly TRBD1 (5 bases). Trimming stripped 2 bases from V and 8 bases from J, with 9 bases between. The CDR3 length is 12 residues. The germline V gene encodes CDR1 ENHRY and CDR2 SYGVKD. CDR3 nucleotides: TGTGCCATCAGTGAGACGGGGACGGGCTACACCTTC. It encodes CAISETGTGYTF.

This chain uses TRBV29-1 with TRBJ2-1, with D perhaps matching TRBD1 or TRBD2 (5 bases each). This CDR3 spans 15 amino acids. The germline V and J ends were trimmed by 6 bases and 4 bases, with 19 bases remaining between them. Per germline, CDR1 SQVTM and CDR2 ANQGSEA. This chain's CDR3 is CSVYTARWGYNEQFF. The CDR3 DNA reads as TGCAGCGTCTATACTGCTCGTTGGGGGTACAATGAGCAGTTCTTC.